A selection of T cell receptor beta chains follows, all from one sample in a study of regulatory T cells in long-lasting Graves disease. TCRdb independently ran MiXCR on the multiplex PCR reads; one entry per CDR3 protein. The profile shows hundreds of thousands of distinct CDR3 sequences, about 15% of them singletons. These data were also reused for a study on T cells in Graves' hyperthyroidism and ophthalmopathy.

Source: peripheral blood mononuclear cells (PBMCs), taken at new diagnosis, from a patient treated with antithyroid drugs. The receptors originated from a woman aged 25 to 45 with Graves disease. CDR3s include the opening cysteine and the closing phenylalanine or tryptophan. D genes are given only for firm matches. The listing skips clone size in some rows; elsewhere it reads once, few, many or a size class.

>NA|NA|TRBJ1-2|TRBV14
CASSRDLQSNPFF
TGTGCCAGCAGCCGAGATCTGCAAAGTAATCCCTTTTTC
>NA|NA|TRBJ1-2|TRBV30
CAWKVFSGAGYGYTF
TGTGCCTGGAAGGTTTTTTCGGGGGCCGGCTATGGCTACACCTTC
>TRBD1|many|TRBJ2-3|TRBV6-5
CASSFAPGQGPYF
TGTGCCAGCAGTTTCGCCCCGGGACAGGGTCCGTATTTT
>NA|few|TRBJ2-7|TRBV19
CASSTTGIEQYF
TGTGCCAGTAGTACCACAGGCATCGAGCAGTACTTC
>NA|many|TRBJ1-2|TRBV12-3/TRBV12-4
CASSLSLQSRGYTF
TGTGCCAGCAGTTTATCTCTGCAGTCACGTGGCTACACCTTC
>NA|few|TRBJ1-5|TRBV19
CASSIAGPDPQHF
TGTGCCAGTAGTATAGCGGGCCCGGATCCCCAGCATTTT
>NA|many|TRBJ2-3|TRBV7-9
CASSYPRASTDTQYF
TGTGCCAGCAGCTACCCTAGGGCGTCGACAGATACGCAGTATTTT
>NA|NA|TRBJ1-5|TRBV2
CASGGGQRPQHF
TGTGCCAGCGGGGGAGGGCAGCGGCCCCAGCATTTT
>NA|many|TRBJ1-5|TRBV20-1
CGATVPPQPQHF
TGCGGAGCGACAGTTCCCCCTCAGCCCCAGCATTTT
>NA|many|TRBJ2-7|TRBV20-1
CSAGRNLGREQYF
TGCAGTGCTGGCCGCAACCTAGGTCGGGAGCAGTACTTC
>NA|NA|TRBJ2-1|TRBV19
CASSIKTGRNEQFF
TGTGCCAGTAGTATAAAAACGGGGAGAAATGAGCAGTTCTTC
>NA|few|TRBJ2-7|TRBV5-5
CASSLWSVLQGEQYF
TGTGCCAGCAGCTTGTGGTCAGTCTTACAAGGCGAGCAGTACTTC
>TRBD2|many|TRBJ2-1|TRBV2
CASQRELHNEQFF
TGTGCCAGCCAGCGGGAGCTCCACAATGAGCAGTTCTTC
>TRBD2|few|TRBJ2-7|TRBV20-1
CSARTSGSGQYF
TGCAGTGCAAGGACTAGCGGGAGCGGGCAGTACTTC
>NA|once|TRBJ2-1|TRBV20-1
CSAQEGLRNEQFF
TGCAGTGCCCAAGAAGGGCTTAGGAATGAGCAGTTCTTC
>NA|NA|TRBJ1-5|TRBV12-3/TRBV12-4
CASKNSNQPQHF
TGTGCCAGTAAAAATAGCAATCAGCCCCAGCATTTT
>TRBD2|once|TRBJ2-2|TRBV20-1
CSARGGSITGELFF
TGCAGTGCTAGGGGGGGGTCAATCACCGGGGAGCTGTTTTTT
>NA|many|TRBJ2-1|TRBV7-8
CASSTRWGKGNNEQFF
TGTGCCAGCAGCACGAGGTGGGGGAAGGGTAACAATGAGCAGTTCTTC
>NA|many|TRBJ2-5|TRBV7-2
CASSLVGLVETQYF
TGTGCCAGCAGCTTAGTGGGACTGGTGGAGACCCAGTACTTC
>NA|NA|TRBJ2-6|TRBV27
CASSPALGANVLTF
TGTGCCAGCAGCCCCGCTCTAGGGGCCAACGTCCTGACTTTC
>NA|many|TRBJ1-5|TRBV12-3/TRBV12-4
CASSRTGGLGNQPQHF
TGTGCCAGCAGCCGTACGGGGGGTCTAGGCAATCAGCCCCAGCATTTT
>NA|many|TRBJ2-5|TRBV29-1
CSVVVRVEETQYF
TGCAGCGTTGTGGTCCGTGTGGAGGAGACCCAGTACTTC
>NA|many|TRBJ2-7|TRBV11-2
CASSLFGALREQYF
TGTGCCAGCAGCTTATTTGGTGCCCTAAGGGAGCAGTACTTC
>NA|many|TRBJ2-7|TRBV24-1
CATSDWASSEQYF
TGTGCCACCAGTGATTGGGCTAGTTCGGAGCAGTACTTC
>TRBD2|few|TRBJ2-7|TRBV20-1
CSALAGGVSYEQYF
TGCAGTGCCCTAGCGGGAGGGGTCTCCTACGAGCAGTACTTC
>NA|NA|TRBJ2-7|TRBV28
CASSQATTEAYEQYF
TGTGCCAGCAGCCAAGCCACAACAGAAGCCTACGAGCAGTACTTC
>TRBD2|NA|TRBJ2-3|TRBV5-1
CASRLSGRGPEAQYF
TGCGCCAGCAGGCTAAGCGGGAGGGGCCCGGAAGCGCAGTATTTT